Below, 7 T cell receptor beta chains from the same sample are listed, as sequenced in a study of blood T cell repertoires in COVID-19. The method was immunoSEQ multiplex PCR; TCRdb's version includes in-frame clones alone and lacks a portion of them. This sample has 150,000 or so clones, with roughly 87% found just once. The sequenced sample consisted of peripheral blood. The receptors shown here come from a human donor in a cohort sampled during active COVID-19.

The genes are TRBV7-9 and TRBJ2-7; D perhaps matches TRBD1 (6 bases). Germline CDR1 SEHNR, CDR2 FQNEAQ (reference sequence). Trimming cost V 5 bases and J 2 bases, with 13 bases left between them. The CDR3 extends over 14 amino acids. The CDR3 DNA follows: TGTGCCAGCAGCCCCGGGGACACTACCTACGAGCAGTACTTC. Its translation is CASSPGDTTYEQYF.

This sequence joins TRBV28 and TRBJ1-2, with 7 bases lining up with TRBD1. This CDR3 region has 16 residues. V lost 8 bases to trimming and J lost 8 bases; unmatched junction nucleotides: 20. Germline CDR1 MDHEN, CDR2 SYDVKM. CDR3 amino acids: CASHHRRGRLVRGYTF. The CDR3 region has the DNA TGTGCCAGCCACCACCGGAGGGGGCGTCTGGTTCGCGGCTACACCTTC.

This clone was observed a single time. This chain connects TRBV2 to TRBJ2-7, with a weak D call TRBD2 (6 bases). There are 13 residues in the CDR3. Germline CDR1 is SNHLY and CDR2 is FYNNEI. V lost 6 bases and J lost 2, with 11 bases in between. The CDR3 bases are TGTGCCAGCAGCCAGGACTACCCCTACGAGCAGTACTTC. Translating it yields CASSQDYPYEQYF.

This clone appeared once. The V gene is TRBV5-1, the J gene TRBJ2-1, with 14 positions matching TRBD2. The junction had 11 bases not matched to a gene; V was cut back by 2 bases and J by 7 bases. The germline V gene has CDR1 SGHRS and CDR2 YFSETQ. The CDR3 sequence is 18 residues long. DNA of the CDR3: TGCGCCAGCAGCTTCCGACTAGCGGGGGGGCCAAGAACGAATGAGCAGTTCTTC. Amino acid sequence: CASSFRLAGGPRTNEQFF.

The chain is built from TRBV30 and TRBJ1-3, with D maybe TRBD1 (5 bases). V dropped 4 bases and J dropped 4 bases, with 8 bases sitting between them. Germline V CDR1 and CDR2: GTSNPN, SVGIG (reference sequence). This CDR3 is built from 12 residues. CDR3: CAWKGSGNTIYF. CDR3 coding DNA: TGTGCCTGGAAGGGGTCCGGAAACACCATATATTTT.

The genes are TRBV4-1 and TRBJ2-2, with 8 bases identical to TRBD2. Trimming took 0 bases from V and 0 from J; bases not matched to a gene: 3. Germline V CDR1 and CDR2: MGHRA, YSYEKL. The CDR3 is 17 residues long. CDR3 sequence: CASSQDSAGANTGELFF. The CDR3 DNA sequence: TGCGCCAGCAGCCAAGACTCAGCGGGAGCGAACACCGGGGAGCTGTTTTTT.

The chain has TRBV19 and TRBJ1-4, with 8 nucleotides matching TRBD1. In germline, CDR1 is LNHDA, CDR2 SQIVND (reference sequence). This CDR3 has 16 amino acids. V gave up 7 bases and J gave up 2 bases; unmatched junction bases: 9. The DNA for the CDR3 is TGTGCCAGTACTATGGACAGGGATAGGACTAATGAAAAACTGTTTTTT. Encoded protein: CASTMDRDRTNEKLFF.